This T cell receptor beta chain was sequenced for a study of T cells in Graves' hyperthyroidism and ophthalmopathy. This clonotype was counted many times. For ophthalmopathy patients, the Clinical Activity Score was at least 3 and the NOSPECS grade at least 4; duration was under 3 months. Amplification of TCR beta CDR3 regions used RNA as the template. Initially, a first-round RT-PCR of the TCR CDR3 employed the HTBI primer set. Via MiXCR, TCRdb re-called the multiplex PCR reads, giving one row per CDR3 protein. This sample has 240,000 or so distinct CDR3 sequences, with less than 20% found just once. V was trimmed by 3 bases and J by 0 bases, leaving 20 bases between them. Germline V lookup: CDR1 SQVTM, CDR2 ANQGSEA. The CDR3 sequence is 17 residues long.

Sample: blood. This sequence originates from a woman aged 18-35 years with Graves' ophthalmopathy. The chain combines TRBV29-1 with TRBJ2-5; no reliable D call. The CDR3 is CSVDSWQESIYQETQYF. CDR3 sequence (DNA): TGCAGCGTTGACTCCTGGCAGGAATCTATCTACCAAGAGACCCAGTACTTC.